This record concerns one TCR beta chain sequence. Its specificity is not known. The sample is drawn from a study of CD8 T cells in Susac syndrome. Study-level findings and limits: Clonal expansion did not appear in Susac syndrome CD4+ T cell repertoires.

The RNA, about 0.45 to 1 ug, was put through reverse transcription using random hexamers. TCRdb reanalysed the immunoSEQ multiplex PCR reads using MiXCR and keeps one entry per CDR3 protein. The sample has under 300,000 distinct CDR3 sequences; 90% to 96% are singletons. Sequencing was carried out using CD4+ T cells from PBMCs. This clonotype was obtained from a human donor with Susac syndrome.

The chain's CDR3 is CASSGGGRTGGLEQYF. The DNA of the CDR3 is TGTGCCAGCAGTGGTGGGGGGAGGACAGGGGGTTTGGAGCAGTACTTC. The chain couples TRBV25-1 to TRBJ2-7; 10 bases fit TRBD1. The CDR3 extends over 16 amino acids. Germline CDR1 MGHDK, CDR2 SYGVNS. V was pared by 4 bases and J by 7 bases, with 13 bases of the junction left unmatched.